This TCR beta chain was sequenced in a study of blood T cell repertoires in COVID-19. Across the study: Both acute and convalescent COVID-19 samples were obtained from the United States, Italy and Spain. In each case, the material was cDNA or gDNA derived from T cells, B-cell-depleted T cells, or PBMCs.

As processed by the authors: Researchers report that nucleated cell counts were estimated from reference gene primer amplification. The method was immunoSEQ multiplex PCR; TCRdb's version includes in-frame clones alone and lacks a portion of them. V and J calls and clone size follow that table, whereas D and trimming were derived from the DNA. This table has 110,000 or so clones, roughly 87% appearing once. Germline V gene sequence: CDR1 SEHNR, CDR2 FQNEAQ (reference sequence). V lost 5 bases, J lost 1 base, and 11 bases stayed unmatched. The CDR3 has 18 amino acids. Sequenced sample: peripheral blood. The rearrangement uses TRBV7-9 and TRBJ2-1, with 10 bases lining up with TRBD2. The receptor was isolated from a human donor in a cohort sampled during active COVID-19. The CDR3 sequence: CASSHPLAGHLSYNEQFF. As DNA, the CDR3 is TGTGCCAGCAGCCACCCACTAGCGGGACATTTATCCTACAATGAGCAGTTCTTC. Full variable domain (outside the CDR3, taken from reference TRBV7-9 and TRBJ2-1): DTGVSQNPRHKITKRGQNVTFRCDPISEHNRLYWYRQTLGQGPEFLTYFQNEAQLEKSRLLSDRFSAERPKGSFSTLEIQRTEQGDSAMYLCASSHPLAGHLSYNEQFFGPGTRLTVL.